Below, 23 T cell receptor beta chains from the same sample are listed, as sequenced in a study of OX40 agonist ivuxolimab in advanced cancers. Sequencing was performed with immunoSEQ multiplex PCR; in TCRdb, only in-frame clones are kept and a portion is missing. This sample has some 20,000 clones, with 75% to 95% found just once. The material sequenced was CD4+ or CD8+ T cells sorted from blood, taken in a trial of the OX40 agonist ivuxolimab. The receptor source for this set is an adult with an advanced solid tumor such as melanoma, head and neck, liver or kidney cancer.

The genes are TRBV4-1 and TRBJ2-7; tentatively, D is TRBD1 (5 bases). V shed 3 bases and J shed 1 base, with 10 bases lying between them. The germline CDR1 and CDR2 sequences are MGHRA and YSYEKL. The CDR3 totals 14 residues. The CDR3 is CASSHSDKSYEQYF. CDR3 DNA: TGCGCCAGCAGCCACTCGGACAAGTCCTACGAGCAGTACTTC.

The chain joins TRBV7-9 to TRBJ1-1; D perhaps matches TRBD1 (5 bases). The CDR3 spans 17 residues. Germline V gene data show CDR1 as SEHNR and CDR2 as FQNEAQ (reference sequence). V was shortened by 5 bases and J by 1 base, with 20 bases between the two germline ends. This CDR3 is CASSPRVGAGGNTEAFF. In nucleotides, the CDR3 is TGTGCCAGCAGCCCTAGGGTTGGGGCCGGGGGGAACACTGAAGCTTTCTTT.

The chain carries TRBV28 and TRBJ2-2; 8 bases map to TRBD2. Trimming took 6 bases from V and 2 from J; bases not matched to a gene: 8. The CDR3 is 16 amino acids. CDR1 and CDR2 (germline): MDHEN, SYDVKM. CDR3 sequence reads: CASSLLAGTNTGELFF. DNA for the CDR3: TGTGCCAGCAGCCTATTAGCGGGGACCAACACCGGGGAGCTGTTTTTT.

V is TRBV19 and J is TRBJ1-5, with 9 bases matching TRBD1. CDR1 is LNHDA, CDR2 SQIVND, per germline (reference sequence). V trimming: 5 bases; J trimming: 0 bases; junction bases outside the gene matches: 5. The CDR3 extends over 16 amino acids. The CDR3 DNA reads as TGTGCCAGTAGTCCCGGGACAGGGAATAGCAATCAGCCCCAGCATTTT. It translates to CASSPGTGNSNQPQHF.

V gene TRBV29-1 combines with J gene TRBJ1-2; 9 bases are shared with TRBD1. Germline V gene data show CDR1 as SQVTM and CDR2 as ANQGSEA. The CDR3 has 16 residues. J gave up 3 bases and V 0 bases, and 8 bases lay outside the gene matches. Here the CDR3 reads CSVEDPKDRGDYGYTF. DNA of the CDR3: TGCAGCGTTGAAGATCCTAAGGACAGGGGCGACTATGGCTACACCTTC.

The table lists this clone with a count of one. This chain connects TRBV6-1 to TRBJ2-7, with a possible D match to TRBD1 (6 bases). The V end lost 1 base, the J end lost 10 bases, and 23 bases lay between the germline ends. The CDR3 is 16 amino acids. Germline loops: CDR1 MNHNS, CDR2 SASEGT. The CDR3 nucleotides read TGTGCCAGCAGTGAAGATCCACAGGGAAATCTTTGGTTCCAGTACTTC. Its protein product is CASSEDPQGNLWFQYF.

CDR3 protein: CSASPGQGYQETQYF. CDR3 DNA sequence: TGCAGCGCTTCTCCGGGACAGGGATACCAAGAGACCCAGTACTTC. The gene calls are TRBV29-1 and TRBJ2-5, with 9 bases fitting TRBD1. V lost 7 bases and J lost 0; bases outside the gene matches: 9. Germline V lookup: CDR1 SQVTM, CDR2 ANQGSEA. There are 15 residues in the CDR3.

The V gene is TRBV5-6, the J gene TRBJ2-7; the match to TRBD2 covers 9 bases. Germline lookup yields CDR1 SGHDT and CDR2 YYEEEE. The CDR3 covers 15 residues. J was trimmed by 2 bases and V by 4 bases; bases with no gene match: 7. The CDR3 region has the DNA TGTGCCAGCAGCCAACGAGCGGGGGGTCCCTACGAGCAGTACTTC. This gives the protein CASSQRAGGPYEQYF.

The CDR3 region has the DNA TGTGCCAGCAGCCAGGAGACTAGCGGAGGCACAGATACGCAGTATTTT. Residues: CASSQETSGGTDTQYF. V and J are TRBV14 and TRBJ2-3, with 9 bases matching TRBD2. This CDR3 is 16 amino acids long. Germline V gene sequence: CDR1 SGHDN, CDR2 FVKESK. V gave up 3 bases and J gave up 1 base; unmatched junction bases: 5.

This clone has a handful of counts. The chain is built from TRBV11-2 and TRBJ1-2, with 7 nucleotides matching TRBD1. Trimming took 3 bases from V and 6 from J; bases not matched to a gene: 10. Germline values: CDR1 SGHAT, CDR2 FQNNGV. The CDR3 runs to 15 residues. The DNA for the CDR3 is TGTGCCAGCAGCTTGGTGGCAGGGGGTTGGAATGGCTACACCTTC. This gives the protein CASSLVAGGWNGYTF.

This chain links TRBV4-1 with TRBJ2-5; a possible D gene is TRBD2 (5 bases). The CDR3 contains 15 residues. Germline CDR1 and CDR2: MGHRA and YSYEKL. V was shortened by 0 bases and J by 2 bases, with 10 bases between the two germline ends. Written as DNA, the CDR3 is TGCGCCAGCAGCCAAGAGATGACGGGGCAAGAGACCCAGTACTTC. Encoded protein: CASSQEMTGQETQYF.

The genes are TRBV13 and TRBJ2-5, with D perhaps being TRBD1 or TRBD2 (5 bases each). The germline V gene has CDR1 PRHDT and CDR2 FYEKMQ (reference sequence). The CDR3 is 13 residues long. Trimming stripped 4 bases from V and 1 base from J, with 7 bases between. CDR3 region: CASSWGFQETQYF. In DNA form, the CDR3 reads TGTGCCAGCAGCTGGGGGTTCCAAGAGACCCAGTACTTC.

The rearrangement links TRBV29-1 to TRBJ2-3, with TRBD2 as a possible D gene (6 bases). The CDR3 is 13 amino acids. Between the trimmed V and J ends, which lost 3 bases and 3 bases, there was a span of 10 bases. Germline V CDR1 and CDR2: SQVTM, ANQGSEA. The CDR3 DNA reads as TGCAGCGTTGACCCGGGGGTTACAGATACGCAGTATTTT. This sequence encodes CSVDPGVTDTQYF.

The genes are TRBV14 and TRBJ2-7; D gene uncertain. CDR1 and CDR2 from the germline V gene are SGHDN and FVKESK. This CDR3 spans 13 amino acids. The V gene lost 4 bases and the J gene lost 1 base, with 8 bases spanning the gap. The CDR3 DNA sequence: TGTGCCAGCAGCCGGGCGGCTTCCTACGAGCAGTACTTC. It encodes CASSRAASYEQYF.

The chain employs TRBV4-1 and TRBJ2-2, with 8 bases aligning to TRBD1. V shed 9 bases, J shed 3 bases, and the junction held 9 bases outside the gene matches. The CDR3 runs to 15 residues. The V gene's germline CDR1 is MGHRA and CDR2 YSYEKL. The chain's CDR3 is CASRAGGADTGELFF. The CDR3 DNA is TGCGCCAGTAGAGCAGGGGGCGCGGACACCGGGGAGCTGTTTTTT.

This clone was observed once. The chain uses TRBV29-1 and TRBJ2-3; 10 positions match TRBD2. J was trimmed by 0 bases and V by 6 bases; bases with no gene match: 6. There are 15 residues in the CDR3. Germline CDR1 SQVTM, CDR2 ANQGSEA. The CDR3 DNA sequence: TGCAGCGTATTAGCGGGGGGCTACAGCACAGATACGCAGTATTTT. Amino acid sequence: CSVLAGGYSTDTQYF.

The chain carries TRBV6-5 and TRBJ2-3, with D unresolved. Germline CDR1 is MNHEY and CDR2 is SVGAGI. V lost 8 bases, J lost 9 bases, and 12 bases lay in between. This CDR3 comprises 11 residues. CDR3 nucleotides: TGTGCCAGCTGGGAAGGCCTAACGCAGTATTTT. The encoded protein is CASWEGLTQYF.

In nucleotides, the CDR3 is TGTGCCAGCAGCTCGGGACTAGCGGGGGGACCAATCACAGATACGCAGTATTTT. Its translation: CASSSGLAGGPITDTQYF. The chain is built from TRBV11-2 and TRBJ2-3; TRBD2 matches 15 bases. Losses at the gene ends were 4 bases for V and 2 bases for J; bases not matched to a gene: 7. The CDR3 has 18 residues. Germline V CDR1 and CDR2: SGHAT, FQNNGV. Looking up the rest from reference TRBV11-2 and TRBJ2-3 gives the full variable domain: EAGVAQSPRYKIIEKRQSVAFWCNPISGHATLYWYQQILGQGPKLLIQFQNNGVVDDSQLPKDRFSAERLKGVDSTLKIQPAKLEDSAVYLCASSSGLAGGPITDTQYFGPGTRLTVL.

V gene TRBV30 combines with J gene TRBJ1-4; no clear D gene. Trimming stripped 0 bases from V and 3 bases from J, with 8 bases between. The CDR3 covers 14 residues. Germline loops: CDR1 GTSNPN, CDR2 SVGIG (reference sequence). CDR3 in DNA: TGTGCCTGGAGTGTCACGCTAGCTAATGAAAAACTGTTTTTT. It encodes CAWSVTLANEKLFF.

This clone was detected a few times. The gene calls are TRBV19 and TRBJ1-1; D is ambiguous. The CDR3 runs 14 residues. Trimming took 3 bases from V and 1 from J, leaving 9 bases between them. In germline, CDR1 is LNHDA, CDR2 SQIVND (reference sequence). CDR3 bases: TGTGCCAGTAGTATGTCACCGTCGAACACTGAAGCTTTCTTT. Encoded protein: CASSMSPSNTEAFF.

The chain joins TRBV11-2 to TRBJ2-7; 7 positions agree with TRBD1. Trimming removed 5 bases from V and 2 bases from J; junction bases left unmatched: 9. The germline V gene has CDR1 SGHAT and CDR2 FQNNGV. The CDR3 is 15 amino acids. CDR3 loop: CASSHTRQGPYEQYF. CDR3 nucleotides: TGTGCCAGCAGCCATACTAGACAGGGCCCCTACGAGCAGTACTTC.

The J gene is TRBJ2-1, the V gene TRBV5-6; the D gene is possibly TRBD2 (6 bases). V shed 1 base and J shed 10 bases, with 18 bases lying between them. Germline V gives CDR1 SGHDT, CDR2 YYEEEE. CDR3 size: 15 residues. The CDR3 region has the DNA TGTGCCAGCAGCTTGTTGAGGCGCGGGAAGGGCGAGCAGTTCTTC. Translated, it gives CASSLLRRGKGEQFF.

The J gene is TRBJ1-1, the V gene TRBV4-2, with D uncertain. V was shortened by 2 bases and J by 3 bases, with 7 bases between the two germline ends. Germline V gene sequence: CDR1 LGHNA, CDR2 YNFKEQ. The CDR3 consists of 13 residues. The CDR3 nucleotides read TGTGCCAGCAGCCAACGGACGGACACTGAAGCTTTCTTT. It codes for CASSQRTDTEAFF.